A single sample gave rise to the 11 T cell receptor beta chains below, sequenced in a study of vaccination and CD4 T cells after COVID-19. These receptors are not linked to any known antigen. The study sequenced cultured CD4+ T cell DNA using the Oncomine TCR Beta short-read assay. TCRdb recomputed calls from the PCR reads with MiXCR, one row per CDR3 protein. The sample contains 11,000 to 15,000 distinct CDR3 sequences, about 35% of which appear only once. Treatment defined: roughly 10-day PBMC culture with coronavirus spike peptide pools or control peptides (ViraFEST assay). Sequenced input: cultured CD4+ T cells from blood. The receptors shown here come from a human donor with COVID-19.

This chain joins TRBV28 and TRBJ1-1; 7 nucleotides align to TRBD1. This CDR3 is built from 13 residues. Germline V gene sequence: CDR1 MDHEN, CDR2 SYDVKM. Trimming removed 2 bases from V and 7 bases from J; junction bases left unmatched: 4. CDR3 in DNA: TGTGCCAGCAGTTTAATTCAGGGGGGTGAAGCTTTCTTT. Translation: CASSLIQGGEAFF.

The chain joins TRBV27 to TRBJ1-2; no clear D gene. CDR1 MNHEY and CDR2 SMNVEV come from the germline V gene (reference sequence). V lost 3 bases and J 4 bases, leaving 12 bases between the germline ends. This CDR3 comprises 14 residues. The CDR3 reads CASSFKGLGYGYTF. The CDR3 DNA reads TGTGCCAGCAGTTTTAAAGGCCTTGGCTATGGCTACACCTTC.

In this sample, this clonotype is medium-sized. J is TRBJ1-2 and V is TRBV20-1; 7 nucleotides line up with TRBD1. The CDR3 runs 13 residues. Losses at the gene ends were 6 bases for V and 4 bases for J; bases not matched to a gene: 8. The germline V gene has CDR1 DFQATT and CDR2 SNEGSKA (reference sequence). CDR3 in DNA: TGCAGTGCCCCAAAGACAGGGACCTATGGCTACACCTTC. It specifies CSAPKTGTYGYTF.

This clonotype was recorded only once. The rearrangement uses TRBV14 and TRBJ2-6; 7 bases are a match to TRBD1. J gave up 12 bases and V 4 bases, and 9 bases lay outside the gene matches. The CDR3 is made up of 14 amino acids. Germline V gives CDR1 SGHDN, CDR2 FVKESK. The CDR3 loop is CASSRDSGGSVLTF. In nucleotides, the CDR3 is TGTGCCAGCAGCCGGGACAGTGGTGGGAGCGTCCTGACTTTC.

The CDR3 spells CASSGRSGGPGELFF. CDR3 sequence (DNA): TGCGCCAGCAGCGGGAGGAGCGGGGGGCCCGGGGAGCTGTTTTTT. This chain joins TRBV5-1 and TRBJ2-2; 9 nucleotides line up with TRBD2. V gave up 4 bases and J gave up 6 bases; unmatched junction bases: 7. The CDR3 loop spans 15 amino acids. In germline, CDR1 is SGHRS, CDR2 YFSETQ. Complete variable domain (other parts from reference TRBV5-1 and TRBJ2-2): KAGVTQTPRYLIKTRGQQVTLSCSPISGHRSVSWYQQTPGQGLQFLFEYFSETQRNKGNFPGRFSGRQFSNSRSEMNVSTLELGDSALYLCASSGRSGGPGELFFGEGSRLTVL.

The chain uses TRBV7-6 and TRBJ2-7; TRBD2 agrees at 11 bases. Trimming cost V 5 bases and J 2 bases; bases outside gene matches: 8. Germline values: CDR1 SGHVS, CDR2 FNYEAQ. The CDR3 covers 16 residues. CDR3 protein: CASSPKTSGATYEQYF. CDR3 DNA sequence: TGTGCCAGCAGCCCCAAGACTAGCGGGGCTACCTACGAGCAGTACTTC.

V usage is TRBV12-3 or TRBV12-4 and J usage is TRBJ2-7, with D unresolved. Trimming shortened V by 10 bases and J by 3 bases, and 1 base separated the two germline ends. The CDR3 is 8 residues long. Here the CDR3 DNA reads TGTGCCAACTACGAGCAGTACTTC. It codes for CANYEQYF.

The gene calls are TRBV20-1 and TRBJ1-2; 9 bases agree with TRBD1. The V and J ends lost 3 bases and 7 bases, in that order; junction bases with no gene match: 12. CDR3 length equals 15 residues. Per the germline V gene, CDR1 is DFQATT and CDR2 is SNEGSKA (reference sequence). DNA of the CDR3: TGCAGTGCTAGTGACCGGGACAGGGAATTTGGTGGCTACACCTTC. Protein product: CSASDRDREFGGYTF.

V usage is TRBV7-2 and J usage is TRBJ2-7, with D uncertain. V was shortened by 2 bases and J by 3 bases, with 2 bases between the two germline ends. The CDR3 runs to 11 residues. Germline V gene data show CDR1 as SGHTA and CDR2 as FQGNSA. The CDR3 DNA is TGTGCCAGCAGCTTAAACTACGAGCAGTACTTC. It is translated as CASSLNYEQYF.

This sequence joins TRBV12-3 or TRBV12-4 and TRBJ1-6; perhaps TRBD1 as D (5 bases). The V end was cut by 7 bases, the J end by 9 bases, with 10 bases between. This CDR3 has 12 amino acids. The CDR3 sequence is CASKKRGSPLHF. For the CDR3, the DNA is TGTGCCAGCAAGAAAAGGGGTTCACCCCTCCACTTT.

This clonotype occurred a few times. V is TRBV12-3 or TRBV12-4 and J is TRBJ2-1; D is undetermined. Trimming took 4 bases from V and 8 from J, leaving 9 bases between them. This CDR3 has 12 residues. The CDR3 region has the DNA TGTGCCAGCAGTTCTACGATCCATGAGCAGTTCTTC. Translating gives CASSSTIHEQFF.